A selection of T cell receptor beta chains follows, all from one sample in a study of T cell responses to AZD1222 COVID-19 vaccine. Some clones are missing from TCRdb's copy, which holds only in-frame ones; the method was immunoSEQ multiplex PCR. Of 150,000 or so clones listed, around 89% were seen once; the top ten hold about 5%. The sequencing here drew on peripheral blood, taken on day 0 of AZD1222 vaccination. All receptors come from an adult in good health. The CDR3 runs from the conserved cysteine through the conserved F or W. The order of the fields is D gene, V gene, J gene, clone size, CDR3 protein, CDR3 DNA. A D gene is named only where the DNA matches it firmly. Only part of the rows carry a size: once, few, many, or a class if the clone is expanded.

D gene: TRBD1
V gene: TRBV19
J gene: TRBJ2-4
clone size: .
CDR3 protein: CASSIEGTGLNIQYF
CDR3 DNA: TGTGCCAGTAGTATAGAAGGGACAGGGTTAAACATTCAGTACTTC

D gene: .
V gene: TRBV3-1/TRBV3-2
J gene: TRBJ1-4
clone size: .
CDR3 protein: CASSPRGTKKLFF
CDR3 DNA: TGTGCCAGCAGCCCACGCGGGACCAAAAAACTGTTTTTT

D gene: .
V gene: TRBV4-3
J gene: TRBJ1-3
clone size: .
CDR3 protein: CASSTTDFSGNTIYF
CDR3 DNA: TGCGCCAGCAGCACCACGGATTTCTCTGGAAACACCATATATTTT

D gene: .
V gene: TRBV7-3
J gene: TRBJ2-1
clone size: .
CDR3 protein: CASSFRPSYNEQFF
CDR3 DNA: TGTGCCAGCAGCTTTAGACCTTCCTACAATGAGCAGTTCTTC

D gene: .
V gene: TRBV4-2
J gene: TRBJ1-2
clone size: .
CDR3 protein: CASSRGQGYTF
CDR3 DNA: TGTGCCAGCAGCCGCGGGCAGGGCTACACCTTC

D gene: .
V gene: TRBV18
J gene: TRBJ1-5
clone size: .
CDR3 protein: CASSPGDQPQHF
CDR3 DNA: TGTGCCAGCTCACCGGGGGATCAGCCCCAGCATTTT

D gene: .
V gene: TRBV11-3
J gene: TRBJ1-2
clone size: .
CDR3 protein: CASSSRPARGYTF
CDR3 DNA: TGTGCCAGCAGTTCGAGACCGGCCCGAGGCTACACCTTC

D gene: .
V gene: TRBV6-2/TRBV6-3
J gene: TRBJ1-4
clone size: .
CDR3 protein: CASSVNEKLFF
CDR3 DNA: TGTGCCAGCAGCGTTAATGAAAAACTGTTTTTT

D gene: .
V gene: TRBV11-2
J gene: TRBJ2-7
clone size: .
CDR3 protein: CASRPRAFSYEQYF
CDR3 DNA: TGTGCCAGCAGGCCCAGGGCCTTCTCCTACGAGCAGTACTTC

D gene: TRBD2
V gene: TRBV18
J gene: TRBJ2-1
clone size: .
CDR3 protein: CASSPPSGNSYNEQFF
CDR3 DNA: TGTGCCAGCTCACCACCTAGCGGGAACTCCTACAATGAGCAGTTCTTC

D gene: .
V gene: TRBV7-2
J gene: TRBJ2-5
clone size: .
CDR3 protein: CASSLSGETQYF
CDR3 DNA: TGTGCCAGCAGCTTATCCGGGGAGACCCAGTACTTC

D gene: TRBD1
V gene: TRBV19
J gene: TRBJ1-1
clone size: .
CDR3 protein: CASSFYGGTGGAGAFF
CDR3 DNA: TGTGCCAGTAGTTTCTACGGTGGGACAGGGGGCGCGGGCGCTTTCTTT

D gene: .
V gene: TRBV4-3
J gene: TRBJ2-1
clone size: .
CDR3 protein: CASSQVLLREQFF
CDR3 DNA: TGCGCCAGCAGCCAAGTTTTGTTGCGTGAGCAGTTCTTC

D gene: TRBD2
V gene: TRBV19
J gene: TRBJ2-5
clone size: .
CDR3 protein: CASTVGLAGAETQYF
CDR3 DNA: TGTGCCAGCACGGTCGGACTAGCGGGAGCTGAGACCCAGTACTTC

D gene: .
V gene: TRBV30
J gene: TRBJ1-2
clone size: .
CDR3 protein: CAWSVHRRGYTF
CDR3 DNA: TGTGCCTGGAGTGTACACAGGCGGGGCTACACCTTC

D gene: .
V gene: TRBV2
J gene: TRBJ1-4
clone size: .
CDR3 protein: CASHRDLNEKLFF
CDR3 DNA: TGTGCCAGTCACCGGGACCTTAATGAAAAACTGTTTTTT

D gene: .
V gene: TRBV12-3/TRBV12-4
J gene: TRBJ1-1
clone size: .
CDR3 protein: CASSLSGDTEAFF
CDR3 DNA: TGTGCCAGCAGTTTATCGGGGGACACTGAAGCTTTCTTT

D gene: TRBD1
V gene: TRBV7-2
J gene: TRBJ2-7
clone size: .
CDR3 protein: CASSPNRGLYYEQYF
CDR3 DNA: TGTGCCAGCAGTCCAAACAGGGGCTTATATTACGAGCAGTACTTC

D gene: TRBD1
V gene: TRBV27
J gene: TRBJ1-5
clone size: .
CDR3 protein: CASSRDRVNQPQHF
CDR3 DNA: TGTGCCAGCAGCAGGGACAGGGTGAATCAGCCCCAGCATTTT

D gene: TRBD1
V gene: TRBV7-2
J gene: TRBJ1-2
clone size: .
CDR3 protein: CASSFSRDRIYGYTF
CDR3 DNA: TGTGCCAGCAGCTTTAGCAGGGACAGAATCTATGGCTACACCTTC

D gene: .
V gene: TRBV13
J gene: TRBJ2-7
clone size: .
CDR3 protein: CASTLGKGDYEQYF
CDR3 DNA: TGTGCCAGCACCCTCGGGAAAGGAGACTACGAGCAGTACTTC

D gene: TRBD2
V gene: TRBV24-1
J gene: TRBJ2-7
clone size: .
CDR3 protein: CATSDLGLAGTYEQYF
CDR3 DNA: TGTGCCACCAGTGACCTGGGACTAGCGGGTACCTACGAGCAGTACTTC

D gene: .
V gene: TRBV5-6
J gene: TRBJ2-3
clone size: once
CDR3 protein: CASSLDYTADTQYF
CDR3 DNA: TGTGCCAGCAGCTTGGACTACACCGCAGATACGCAGTATTTT

D gene: .
V gene: TRBV18
J gene: TRBJ1-6
clone size: .
CDR3 protein: CASSPNRADNSPLHF
CDR3 DNA: TGTGCCAGCTCACCAAACAGGGCGGATAATTCACCCCTCCACTTT

D gene: .
V gene: TRBV9
J gene: TRBJ1-1
clone size: .
CDR3 protein: CASSRHLGTNTEAFF
CDR3 DNA: TGTGCCAGCAGTCGACATCTCGGGACGAACACTGAAGCTTTCTTT

D gene: .
V gene: TRBV5-1
J gene: TRBJ2-7
clone size: .
CDR3 protein: CASSLGMVTLDEQYF
CDR3 DNA: TGCGCCAGCAGCTTGGGGATGGTCACATTAGACGAGCAGTACTTC

D gene: .
V gene: TRBV5-1
J gene: TRBJ2-7
clone size: once
CDR3 protein: CASRRTPTTYEQYF
CDR3 DNA: TGCGCCAGCAGGCGGACACCCACCACCTACGAGCAGTACTTC

D gene: .
V gene: TRBV12-3/TRBV12-4
J gene: TRBJ1-1
clone size: few
CDR3 protein: CASNFDSYTEAFF
CDR3 DNA: TGTGCCAGCAATTTTGACAGCTACACTGAAGCTTTCTTT

D gene: TRBD1
V gene: TRBV19
J gene: TRBJ1-2
clone size: .
CDR3 protein: CASSIDRGSGGYTF
CDR3 DNA: TGTGCCAGTAGTATCGACAGGGGCTCGGGAGGCTACACCTTC

D gene: .
V gene: TRBV7-9
J gene: TRBJ2-3
clone size: .
CDR3 protein: CASSLKQSTDTQYF
CDR3 DNA: TGTGCCAGCAGCTTAAAACAGTCCACAGATACGCAGTATTTT

D gene: .
V gene: TRBV24-1
J gene: TRBJ1-5
clone size: .
CDR3 protein: CATSDPTGSQPQHF
CDR3 DNA: TGTGCCACCAGTGATCCGACAGGTTCTCAGCCCCAGCATTTT

D gene: TRBD1
V gene: TRBV27
J gene: TRBJ1-2
clone size: .
CDR3 protein: CASSQGQGARGYTF
CDR3 DNA: TGTGCCAGCAGTCAGGGACAGGGGGCTCGTGGCTACACCTTC

D gene: .
V gene: TRBV7-9
J gene: TRBJ2-5
clone size: .
CDR3 protein: CASSLASLPQETQYF
CDR3 DNA: TGTGCCAGCAGCTTAGCCTCGTTACCCCAAGAGACCCAGTACTTC

D gene: .
V gene: TRBV27
J gene: TRBJ1-6
clone size: .
CDR3 protein: CASSLNRASYNSPLHF
CDR3 DNA: TGTGCCAGCAGTTTAAACAGGGCCTCCTATAATTCACCCCTCCACTTT

D gene: TRBD1
V gene: TRBV5-1
J gene: TRBJ2-5
clone size: .
CDR3 protein: CASSLMGDRGETQYF
CDR3 DNA: TGCGCCAGCAGCTTGATGGGGGACAGAGGAGAGACCCAGTACTTC

D gene: TRBD1
V gene: TRBV28
J gene: TRBJ2-4
clone size: .
CDR3 protein: CASSLGTALAKNIQYF
CDR3 DNA: TGTGCCAGCAGTTTAGGGACAGCCCTAGCCAAAAACATTCAGTACTTC

D gene: TRBD2
V gene: TRBV18
J gene: TRBJ2-7
clone size: .
CDR3 protein: CASSRYLSGSPDEQYF
CDR3 DNA: TGTGCCAGCTCACGTTACCTTAGCGGGAGCCCCGACGAGCAGTACTTC

D gene: .
V gene: TRBV7-2
J gene: TRBJ1-2
clone size: once
CDR3 protein: CASSLLRNNYGYTF
CDR3 DNA: TGTGCCAGCAGCTTACTCAGGAACAACTATGGCTACACCTTC

D gene: .
V gene: TRBV12-3/TRBV12-4
J gene: TRBJ2-1
clone size: .
CDR3 protein: CASSLFGNEQFF
CDR3 DNA: TGTGCCAGCAGTTTATTCGGGAATGAGCAGTTCTTC

D gene: .
V gene: TRBV11-2
J gene: TRBJ2-7
clone size: .
CDR3 protein: CASSLGIWGSYEQYF
CDR3 DNA: TGTGCCAGCAGCTTAGGGATCTGGGGGTCCTACGAGCAGTACTTC

D gene: .
V gene: TRBV7-9
J gene: TRBJ2-2
clone size: .
CDR3 protein: CASSYPEGRTNTGELFF
CDR3 DNA: TGTGCCAGCAGCTACCCGGAGGGGAGGACGAACACCGGGGAGCTGTTTTTT

D gene: TRBD2
V gene: TRBV19
J gene: TRBJ2-7
clone size: .
CDR3 protein: CASSFGTSGSYEQYF
CDR3 DNA: TGTGCCAGTAGTTTCGGGACTAGCGGCTCCTACGAGCAGTACTTC

D gene: .
V gene: TRBV15
J gene: TRBJ1-2
clone size: once
CDR3 protein: CATSRDPRAAYGYTF
CDR3 DNA: TGTGCCACCAGCAGAGATCCCAGGGCGGCCTATGGCTACACCTTC

D gene: TRBD1
V gene: TRBV14
J gene: TRBJ1-4
clone size: .
CDR3 protein: CASSHPGTGNGFNEKLFF
CDR3 DNA: TGTGCCAGCAGCCACCCCGGGACAGGAAACGGTTTCAATGAAAAACTGTTTTTT

D gene: TRBD2
V gene: TRBV4-1
J gene: TRBJ2-7
clone size: .
CDR3 protein: CASSQDPGLAFGEQYF
CDR3 DNA: TGCGCCAGCAGCCAAGATCCGGGACTAGCGTTTGGCGAGCAGTACTTC

D gene: .
V gene: TRBV5-8
J gene: TRBJ2-4
clone size: .
CDR3 protein: CASSLTGAIKNIQYF
CDR3 DNA: TGTGCCAGCAGCTTGACGGGGGCGATCAAAAACATTCAGTACTTC

D gene: TRBD2
V gene: TRBV5-5
J gene: TRBJ2-5
clone size: once
CDR3 protein: CASSWLADETQYF
CDR3 DNA: TGTGCCAGCAGCTGGCTAGCGGACGAGACCCAGTACTTC

D gene: .
V gene: TRBV2
J gene: TRBJ1-6
clone size: .
CDR3 protein: CASKYGVSNSPLHF
CDR3 DNA: TGTGCCAGCAAGTACGGGGTATCTAATTCACCCCTCCACTTT

D gene: TRBD2
V gene: TRBV5-1
J gene: TRBJ2-1
clone size: few
CDR3 protein: CASSLGRASGSIYNEQFF
CDR3 DNA: TGCGCCAGCAGCTTGGGAAGGGCTAGCGGGAGCATCTACAATGAGCAGTTCTTC

D gene: .
V gene: TRBV19
J gene: TRBJ1-5
clone size: .
CDR3 protein: CASSLAARMSNQPQHF
CDR3 DNA: TGTGCCAGTAGTCTTGCAGCCCGGATGAGCAATCAGCCCCAGCATTTT

D gene: .
V gene: TRBV7-8
J gene: TRBJ2-7
clone size: .
CDR3 protein: CASSFKYGEEQYF
CDR3 DNA: TGTGCCAGCAGCTTTAAGTACGGCGAAGAGCAGTACTTC